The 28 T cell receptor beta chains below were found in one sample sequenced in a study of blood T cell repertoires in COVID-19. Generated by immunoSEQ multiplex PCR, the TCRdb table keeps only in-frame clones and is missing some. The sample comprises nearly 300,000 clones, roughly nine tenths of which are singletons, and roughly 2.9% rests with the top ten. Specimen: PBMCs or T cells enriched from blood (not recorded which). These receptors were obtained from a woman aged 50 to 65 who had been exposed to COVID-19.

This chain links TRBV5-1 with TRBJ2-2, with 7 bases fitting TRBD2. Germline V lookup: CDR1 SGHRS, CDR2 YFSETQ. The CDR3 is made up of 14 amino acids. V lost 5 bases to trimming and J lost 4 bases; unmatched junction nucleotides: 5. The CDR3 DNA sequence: TGCGCCAGCAGTGGGGGGGATGCCACCGGGGAGCTGTTTTTT. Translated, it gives CASSGGDATGELFF.

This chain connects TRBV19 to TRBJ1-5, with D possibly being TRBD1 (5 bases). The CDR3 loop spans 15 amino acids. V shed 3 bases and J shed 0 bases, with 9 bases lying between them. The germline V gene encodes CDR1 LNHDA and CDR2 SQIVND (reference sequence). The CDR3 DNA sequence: TGTGCCAGTAGTATTCAGGGATTTAGCAATCAGCCCCAGCATTTT. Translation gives CASSIQGFSNQPQHF.

The CDR3 loop is CATSRDHRGYTF. The CDR3 DNA sequence: TGTGCCACCAGCAGAGACCACAGGGGCTACACCTTC. The chain combines TRBV15 with TRBJ1-2; D possibly corresponds to TRBD1 (5 bases). V dropped 0 bases and J dropped 8 bases, with 7 bases sitting between them. CDR1 and CDR2 from the germline V gene are LNHNV and YYDKDF (reference sequence). The CDR3 has 12 residues.

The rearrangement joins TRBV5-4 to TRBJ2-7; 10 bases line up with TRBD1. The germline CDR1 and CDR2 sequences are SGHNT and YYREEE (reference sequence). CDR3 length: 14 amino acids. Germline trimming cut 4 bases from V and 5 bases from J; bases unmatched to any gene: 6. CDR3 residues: CASSNRQGADEQYF. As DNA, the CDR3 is TGTGCCAGCAGCAACCGACAGGGGGCGGACGAGCAGTACTTC.

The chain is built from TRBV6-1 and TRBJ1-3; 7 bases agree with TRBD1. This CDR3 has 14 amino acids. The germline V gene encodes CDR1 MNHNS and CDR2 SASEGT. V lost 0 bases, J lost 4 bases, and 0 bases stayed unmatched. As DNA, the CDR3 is TGTGCCAGCAGTGAAGCGGACAGGGGAAACACCATATATTTT. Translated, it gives CASSEADRGNTIYF.

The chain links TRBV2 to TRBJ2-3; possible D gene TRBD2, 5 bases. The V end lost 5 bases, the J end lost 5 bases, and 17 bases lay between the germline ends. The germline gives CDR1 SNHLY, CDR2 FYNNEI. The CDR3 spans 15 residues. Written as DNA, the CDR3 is TGTGCCAGCAGTACACCGAAGGAGGCCTTAGATACGCAGTATTTT. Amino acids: CASSTPKEALDTQYF.

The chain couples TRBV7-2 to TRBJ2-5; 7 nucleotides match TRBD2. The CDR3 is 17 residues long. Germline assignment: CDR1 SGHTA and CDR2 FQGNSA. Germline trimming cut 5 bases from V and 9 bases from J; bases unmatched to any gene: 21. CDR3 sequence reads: CASSPMSGTTWPGAQYF. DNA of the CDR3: TGTGCCAGCAGCCCCATGTCCGGGACTACCTGGCCCGGGGCCCAGTACTTC.

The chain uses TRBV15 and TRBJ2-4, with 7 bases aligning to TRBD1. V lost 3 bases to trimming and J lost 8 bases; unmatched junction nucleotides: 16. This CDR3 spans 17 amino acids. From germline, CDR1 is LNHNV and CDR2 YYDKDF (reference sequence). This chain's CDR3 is CATSSGEGGRGWDIQYF. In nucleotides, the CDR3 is TGTGCCACCAGCAGTGGTGAAGGGGGCAGGGGGTGGGACATTCAGTACTTC.

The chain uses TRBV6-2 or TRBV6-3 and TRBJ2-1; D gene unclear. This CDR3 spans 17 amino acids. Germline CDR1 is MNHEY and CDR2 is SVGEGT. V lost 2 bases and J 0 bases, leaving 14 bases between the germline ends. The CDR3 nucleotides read TGTGCCAGCAGTTACCCCCGCGGCGGTATCTCCTACAATGAGCAGTTCTTC. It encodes CASSYPRGGISYNEQFF.

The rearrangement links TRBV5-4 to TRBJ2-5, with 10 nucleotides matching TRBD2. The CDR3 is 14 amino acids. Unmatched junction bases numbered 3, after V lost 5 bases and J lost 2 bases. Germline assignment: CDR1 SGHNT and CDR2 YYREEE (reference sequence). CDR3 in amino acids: CASRPSGSQETQYF. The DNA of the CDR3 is TGTGCCAGCAGACCTAGCGGGAGTCAAGAGACCCAGTACTTC.

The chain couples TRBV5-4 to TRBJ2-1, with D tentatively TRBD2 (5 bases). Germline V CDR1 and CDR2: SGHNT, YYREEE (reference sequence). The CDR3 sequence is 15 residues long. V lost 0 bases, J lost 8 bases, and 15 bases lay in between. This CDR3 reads CASSLDPSPGYEQFF. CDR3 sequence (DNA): TGTGCCAGCAGCTTGGATCCTAGCCCTGGATATGAGCAGTTCTTC. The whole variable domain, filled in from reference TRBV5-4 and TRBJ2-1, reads ETGVTQSPTHLIKTRGQQVTLRCSSQSGHNTVSWYQQALGQGPQFIFQYYREEENGRGNFPPRFSGLQFPNYSSELNVNALELDDSALYLCASSLDPSPGYEQFFGPGTRLTVL.

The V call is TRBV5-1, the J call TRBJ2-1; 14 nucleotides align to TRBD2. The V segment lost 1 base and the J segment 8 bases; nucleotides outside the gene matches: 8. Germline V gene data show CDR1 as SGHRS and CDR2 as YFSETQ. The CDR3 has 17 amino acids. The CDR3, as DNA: TGCGCCAGCAGCTTGCAGGGTGGGACTAGCGGGGGTGATGAGCAGTTCTTC. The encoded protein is CASSLQGGTSGGDEQFF.

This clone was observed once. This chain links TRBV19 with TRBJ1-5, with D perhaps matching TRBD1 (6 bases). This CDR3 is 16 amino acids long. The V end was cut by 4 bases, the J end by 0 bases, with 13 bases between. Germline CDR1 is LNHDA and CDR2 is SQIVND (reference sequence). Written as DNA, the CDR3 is TGTGCCAGTAGTAGGGGCAGGGGCCATAGCAATCAGCCCCAGCATTTT. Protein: CASSRGRGHSNQPQHF.

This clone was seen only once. CDR3 region: CASSIGRRVRPGNTIYF. The CDR3 DNA follows: TGTGCCAGTAGTATAGGGAGGCGAGTCAGACCGGGAAACACCATATATTTT. The rearrangement links TRBV19 to TRBJ1-3; D uncertain. In germline, CDR1 is LNHDA, CDR2 SQIVND (reference sequence). CDR3 size: 17 residues. Trimming removed 1 base from V and 4 bases from J, with 17 bases in between.

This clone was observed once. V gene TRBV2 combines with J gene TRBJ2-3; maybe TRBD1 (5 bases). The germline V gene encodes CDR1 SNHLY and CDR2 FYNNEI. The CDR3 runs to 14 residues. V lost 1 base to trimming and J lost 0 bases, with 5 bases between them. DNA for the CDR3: TGTGCCAGCAGTGAAGGACAGAGCACAGATACGCAGTATTTT. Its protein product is CASSEGQSTDTQYF.

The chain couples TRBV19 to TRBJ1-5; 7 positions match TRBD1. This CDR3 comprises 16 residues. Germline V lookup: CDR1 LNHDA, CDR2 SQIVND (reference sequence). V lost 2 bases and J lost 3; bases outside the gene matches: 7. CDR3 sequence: CASSISGQLINQPQHF. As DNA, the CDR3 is TGTGCCAGTAGTATATCGGGACAGCTCATCAATCAGCCCCAGCATTTT. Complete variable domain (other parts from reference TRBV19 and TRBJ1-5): DGGITQSPKYLFRKEGQNVTLSCEQNLNHDAMYWYRQDPGQGLRLIYYSQIVNDFQKGDIAEGYSVSREKKESFPLTVTSAQKNPTAFYLCASSISGQLINQPQHFGDGTRLSIL.

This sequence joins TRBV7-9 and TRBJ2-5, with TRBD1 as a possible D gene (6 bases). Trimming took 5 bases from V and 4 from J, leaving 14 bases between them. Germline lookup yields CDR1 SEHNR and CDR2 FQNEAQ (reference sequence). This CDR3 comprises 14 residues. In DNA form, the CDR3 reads TGTGCCAGCAGCCTCGTCCAGGGGTCAGAGACCCAGTACTTC. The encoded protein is CASSLVQGSETQYF.

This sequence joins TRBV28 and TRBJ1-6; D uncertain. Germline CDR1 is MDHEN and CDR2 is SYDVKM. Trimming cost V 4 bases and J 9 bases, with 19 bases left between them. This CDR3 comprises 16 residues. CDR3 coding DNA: TGTGCCAGCAGTTACCCGCCCCGGGGTAACCGTTCACCCCTCCACTTT. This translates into CASSYPPRGNRSPLHF. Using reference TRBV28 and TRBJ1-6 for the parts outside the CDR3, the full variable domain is DVKVTQSSRYLVKRTGEKVFLECVQDMDHENMFWYRQDPGLGLRLIYFSYDVKMKEKGDIPEGYSVSREKKERFSLILESASTNQTSMYLCASSYPPRGNRSPLHFGNGTRLTVT.

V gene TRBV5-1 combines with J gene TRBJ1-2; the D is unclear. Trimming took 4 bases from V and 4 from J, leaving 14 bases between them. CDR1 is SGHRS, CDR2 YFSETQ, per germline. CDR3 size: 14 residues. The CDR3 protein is CASSPRVNSYGYTF. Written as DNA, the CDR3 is TGCGCCAGCAGCCCCCGGGTCAATAGCTATGGCTACACCTTC.

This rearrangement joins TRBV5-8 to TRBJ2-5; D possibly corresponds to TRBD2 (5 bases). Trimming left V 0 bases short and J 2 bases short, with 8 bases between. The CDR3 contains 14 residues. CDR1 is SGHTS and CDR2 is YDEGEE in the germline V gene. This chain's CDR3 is CASSLAGFQETQYF. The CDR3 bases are TGTGCCAGCAGCTTGGCGGGGTTTCAAGAGACCCAGTACTTC.

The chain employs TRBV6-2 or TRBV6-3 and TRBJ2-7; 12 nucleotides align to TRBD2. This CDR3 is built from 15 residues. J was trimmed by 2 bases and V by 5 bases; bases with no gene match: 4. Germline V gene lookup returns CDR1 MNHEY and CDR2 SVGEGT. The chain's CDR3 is CASSARLAGAYEQYF. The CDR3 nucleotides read TGTGCCAGCAGTGCCCGACTAGCGGGGGCCTACGAGCAGTACTTC.

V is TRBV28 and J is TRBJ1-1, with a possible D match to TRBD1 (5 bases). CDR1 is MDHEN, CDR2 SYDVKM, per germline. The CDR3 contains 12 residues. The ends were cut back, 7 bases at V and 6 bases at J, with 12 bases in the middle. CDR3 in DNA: TGTGCCAGCACCAATGGGGCAGCTGAAGCTTTCTTT. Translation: CASTNGAAEAFF.

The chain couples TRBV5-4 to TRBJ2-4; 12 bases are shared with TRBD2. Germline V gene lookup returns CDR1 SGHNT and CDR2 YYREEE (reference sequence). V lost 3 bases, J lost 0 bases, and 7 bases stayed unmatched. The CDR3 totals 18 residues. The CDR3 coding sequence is TGTGCCAGCAGCTACGGACTAGCGGGGAACCTAGCCAAAAACATTCAGTACTTC. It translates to CASSYGLAGNLAKNIQYF.

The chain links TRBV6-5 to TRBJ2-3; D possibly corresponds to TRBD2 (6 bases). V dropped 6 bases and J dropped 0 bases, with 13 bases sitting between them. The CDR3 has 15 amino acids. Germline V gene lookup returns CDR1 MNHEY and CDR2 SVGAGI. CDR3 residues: CASRPTSPSTDTQYF. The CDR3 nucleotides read TGTGCCAGCAGACCAACTAGCCCTAGCACAGATACGCAGTATTTT.

DNA for the CDR3: TGTGCCAGCAGTTACGCTAGCCTCTCTGGAAACACCATATATTTT. This codes for CASSYASLSGNTIYF. The J gene is TRBJ1-3, the V gene TRBV6-5; no clear D. V was clipped by 2 bases and J by 0 bases, with 8 bases between them. The CDR3 sequence is 15 residues long. The germline CDR1 and CDR2 sequences are MNHEY and SVGAGI.

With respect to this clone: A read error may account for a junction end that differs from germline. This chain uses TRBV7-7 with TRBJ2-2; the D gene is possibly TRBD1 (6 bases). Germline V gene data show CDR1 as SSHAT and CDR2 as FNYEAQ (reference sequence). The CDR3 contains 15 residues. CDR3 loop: CASSFGQGKTGELFF. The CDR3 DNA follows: TGTGCTAGCAGCTTTGGTCAGGGGAAGACCGGGGAGCTGTTTTTT.

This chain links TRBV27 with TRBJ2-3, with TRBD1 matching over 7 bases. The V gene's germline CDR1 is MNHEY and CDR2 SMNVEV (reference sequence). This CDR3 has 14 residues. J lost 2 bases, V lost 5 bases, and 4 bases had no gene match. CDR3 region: CASSAGTATDTQYF. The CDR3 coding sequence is TGTGCCAGCAGTGCAGGGACAGCCACAGATACGCAGTATTTT.

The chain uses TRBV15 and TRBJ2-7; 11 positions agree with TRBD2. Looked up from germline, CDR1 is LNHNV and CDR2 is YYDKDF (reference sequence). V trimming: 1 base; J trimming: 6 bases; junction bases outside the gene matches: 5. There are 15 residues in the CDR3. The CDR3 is CATSRALAGGTEQYF. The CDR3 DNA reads TGTGCCACCAGCAGAGCTCTAGCGGGGGGAACCGAGCAGTACTTC.